The sequence of this T cell receptor beta chain was determined in a study of OX40 agonist ivuxolimab in advanced cancers. No patient had autoimmune disease or received systemic immunosuppression. Sequencing was performed with immunoSEQ multiplex PCR; in TCRdb, only in-frame clones are kept and a portion is missing. Seen here are approximately 30,000 clones, almost 85% observed once, and the top ten hold under 25%. CDR1 is SGHRS, CDR2 YFSETQ, per germline. Trimming cost V 4 bases and J 2 bases, with 18 bases left between them. This CDR3 has 16 amino acids. The specimen comprised CD4+ or CD8+ T cells sorted from blood, sampled in a trial of the OX40 agonist ivuxolimab. This clonotype was sampled from an adult with an advanced solid tumor such as melanoma, head and neck, liver or kidney cancer. V usage is TRBV5-1 and J usage is TRBJ2-5, with D possibly being TRBD1 (5 bases). CDR3: CASSPGGAELQETQYF. In nucleotides, the CDR3 is TGCGCCAGCAGCCCCGGTGGGGCAGAACTTCAAGAGACCCAGTACTTC.